This T cell receptor beta chain came from a study of T-cell reconstitution after alpha-beta-depleted transplantation in children. V gave up 3 bases and J gave up 7 bases; unmatched junction bases: 7. The CDR3 is 15 residues long. The germline gives CDR1 KGHSH, CDR2 LQKENI. A TCRbeta library incorporating unique molecular identifiers was prepared. Using its own MiXCR run on the PCR reads, TCRdb lists one record per CDR3 protein. The table lists 500,000 or so distinct CDR3 sequences, less than 35% of them singletons. This clonotype was sampled from a human donor who donated a stem cell graft to a child with aplastic anemia. The chain combines TRBV18 with TRBJ2-1; 9 bases agree with TRBD2. The sample was PBMCs from the stem cell graft donor, taken from the stem cell graft. CDR3: CASSPDISGRNEQFF. Written as DNA, the CDR3 is TGTGCCAGCTCACCGGATATCAGCGGGAGGAATGAGCAGTTCTTC.